This TCR beta chain was captured in a study of blood T cell repertoires in COVID-19. On the study more broadly: PBMCs, B-cell-depleted T cells, or T cells provided the cDNA or gDNA that made up the material.

This clone was counted between two and nine times. Method: immunoSEQ multiplex PCR; TCRdb's copy keeps in-frame clones and lacks some. Here the sample spans 150,000 to 190,000 clones, around four fifths being singletons. Germline V CDR1 and CDR2: MNHNY, SVGAGI (reference sequence). The CDR3 consists of 11 residues. The germline V and J ends were trimmed by 6 bases and 8 bases, with 10 bases remaining between them. The chain employs TRBV6-6 and TRBJ1-2; D is unresolved. The TCR was taken from a woman older than 75 with acute or convalescent COVID-19. Sequencing used peripheral blood. CDR3 coding DNA: TGTGCCAGCAGCCCGAGGGCCGGCTACACCTTC. Its protein product is CASSPRAGYTF.